Shown below are 9 T cell receptor beta chains from a single sample sequenced in a study of cytomegalovirus exposure and HLA in healthy donors. Profiled with immunoSEQ multiplex PCR; TCRdb holds only in-frame clones, not every one. The sample has about 260,000 clones; about 90% are singletons. Sequencing input: PBMCs. The receptor set was obtained from a woman in her twenties or thirties in good health and CMV-seronegative.

In its sample, this clone was seen a few times. The chain joins TRBV25-1 to TRBJ1-1, with 8 bases fitting TRBD1. V was clipped by 2 bases and J by 3 bases; unmatched bases: 2. Per germline, CDR1 MGHDK and CDR2 SYGVNS. The CDR3 is 14 residues long. The CDR3 loop reads CASSEAGGHTEAFF. The CDR3 DNA reads TGTGCCAGCAGTGAAGCAGGGGGCCACACTGAAGCTTTCTTT. Variable domain in full (rest from reference TRBV25-1 and TRBJ1-1): EADIYQTPRYLVIGTGKKITLECSQTMGHDKMYWYQQDPGMELHLIHYSYGVNSTEKGDLSSESTVSRIRTEHFPLTLESARPSHTSQYLCASSEAGGHTEAFFGQGTRLTVV.

The chain has TRBV27 and TRBJ2-1; 9 bases are a match to TRBD1. The CDR3 extends over 15 amino acids. V trimming: 4 bases; J trimming: 2 bases; junction bases outside the gene matches: 3. Per germline, CDR1 MNHEY and CDR2 SMNVEV (reference sequence). The CDR3 sequence: CASSSGQGPYNEQFF. The CDR3 DNA reads as TGTGCCAGCAGTTCCGGACAGGGGCCCTACAATGAGCAGTTCTTC.

The gene calls are TRBV11-2 and TRBJ2-7; 13 bases match TRBD2. After removal of 3 bases from V and 5 bases from J, the junction contained 10 bases not matched to a gene. The CDR3 totals 17 residues. The germline CDR1 and CDR2 sequences are SGHAT and FQNNGV. CDR3 sequence reads: CASSFLLAGGPHNEQYF. The CDR3 nucleotides read TGTGCCAGCAGCTTCCTACTAGCGGGAGGGCCTCACAACGAGCAGTACTTC.

The J gene is TRBJ2-5, the V gene TRBV7-9; 11 bases are shared with TRBD2. The CDR3 loop spans 16 amino acids. The V gene end was trimmed by 6 bases and the J gene end by 10 bases; junction bases not matched to a gene: 16. Germline values: CDR1 SEHNR, CDR2 FQNEAQ (reference sequence). In DNA form, the CDR3 reads TGTGCCAGCAGTTCTACCCTTAGCGGGAGGGCCGAGGGCCAGTACTTC. This sequence encodes CASSSTLSGRAEGQYF. Complete variable domain (other parts from reference TRBV7-9 and TRBJ2-5): DTGVSQNPRHKITKRGQNVTFRCDPISEHNRLYWYRQTLGQGPEFLTYFQNEAQLEKSRLLSDRFSAERPKGSFSTLEIQRTEQGDSAMYLCASSSTLSGRAEGQYFGPGTRLLVL.

The chain links TRBV19 to TRBJ2-1, with D possibly being TRBD1 (5 bases). Germline values: CDR1 LNHDA, CDR2 SQIVND (reference sequence). Deletions cut 6 bases from V and 6 bases from J, with 15 bases between. This CDR3 contains 14 residues. CDR3 loop: CASRMIGESNEQFF. In nucleotides, the CDR3 is TGTGCCAGTAGGATGATAGGGGAAAGCAATGAGCAGTTCTTC. Combining the CDR3 with reference TRBV19 and TRBJ2-1 gives the whole variable domain DGGITQSPKYLFRKEGQNVTLSCEQNLNHDAMYWYRQDPGQGLRLIYYSQIVNDFQKGDIAEGYSVSREKKESFPLTVTSAQKNPTAFYLCASRMIGESNEQFFGPGTRLTVL.

This chain joins TRBV28 and TRBJ2-7; weak D call: TRBD1 (8 bases). Per the germline V gene, CDR1 is MDHEN and CDR2 is SYDVKM. The ends were cut back, 1 base at V and 6 bases at J, with 10 bases in the middle. The CDR3 contains 13 residues. The CDR3 reads CASSLYRGGEQYF. The CDR3, as DNA: TGTGCCAGCAGTTTATACAGGGGGGGCGAGCAGTACTTC.

The V gene is TRBV19, the J gene TRBJ2-7, with D unresolved. The CDR3 is 14 amino acids. CDR1 is LNHDA and CDR2 is SQIVND in the germline V gene (reference sequence). V was trimmed by 5 bases and J by 0 bases, leaving 11 bases between them. CDR3 loop: CASSPSTGSYEQYF. The CDR3 nucleotides read TGTGCCAGTAGTCCCTCCACGGGCTCCTACGAGCAGTACTTC. The whole variable domain, filled in from reference TRBV19 and TRBJ2-7, reads DGGITQSPKYLFRKEGQNVTLSCEQNLNHDAMYWYRQDPGQGLRLIYYSQIVNDFQKGDIAEGYSVSREKKESFPLTVTSAQKNPTAFYLCASSPSTGSYEQYFGPGTRLTVT.

CDR3 nucleotide sequence: TGCGCCAGCAGCTTGGGATGGGGGCGCGCCTACAATGAGCAGTTCTTC. Translated: CASSLGWGRAYNEQFF. The chain joins TRBV5-1 to TRBJ2-1; D perhaps matches TRBD1 (6 bases). V lost 0 bases to trimming and J lost 2 bases, with 12 bases between them. The CDR3 extends over 16 amino acids. Germline V gene sequence: CDR1 SGHRS, CDR2 YFSETQ.

The chain has TRBV4-3 and TRBJ2-2; D unclear. CDR3 length: 15 residues. V was shortened by 1 base and J by 4 bases, with 10 bases between the two germline ends. Germline CDR1 reads LGHNA; CDR2 reads YSLEER. CDR3 sequence (DNA): TGCGCCAGCAGCCAAGGGGGTGTCGGCACCGGGGAGCTGTTTTTT. Translating gives CASSQGGVGTGELFF.